This T cell receptor beta chain originates from a study of blood T cell repertoires in COVID-19. Repertoires were generated with immunoSEQ multiplex PCR, while TCRdb's copy carries only in-frame clones and drops some. Of approximately 300,000 clones listed, approximately 90% are singletons. Participant reports of clinical history set cohort assignment. Before they entered the study, exposed participants had met a COVID-19 case within 2 weeks. The CDR3 runs to 15 residues. V lost 0 bases and J 8 bases, leaving 16 bases between the germline ends. Germline V gives CDR1 LGHNA, CDR2 YNFKEQ. The sequence was collected from a woman aged 25 to 39 who had been exposed to COVID-19. This chain uses TRBV4-2 with TRBJ1-2; maybe TRBD1 (6 bases). Sequencing was performed on PBMCs or T cells enriched from blood (not recorded which). This CDR3 is CASSQDQGQGSGYTF. In nucleotides, the CDR3 is TGTGCCAGCAGCCAAGATCAGGGGCAGGGGTCGGGCTACACCTTC.